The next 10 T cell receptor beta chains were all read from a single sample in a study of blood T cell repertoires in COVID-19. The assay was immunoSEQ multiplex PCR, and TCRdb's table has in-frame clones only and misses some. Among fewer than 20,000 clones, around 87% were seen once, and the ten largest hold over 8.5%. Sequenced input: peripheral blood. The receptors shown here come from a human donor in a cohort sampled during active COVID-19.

In DNA form, the CDR3 reads TGTGCCAGCAGGCCCGGGACAGGGGGAAGCAATGAGCAGTTCTTC. It is translated as CASRPGTGGSNEQFF. The chain is built from TRBV28 and TRBJ2-1; 11 bases align to TRBD1. The trim removed 6 bases at V and 6 bases at J, leaving 7 bases unmatched. This CDR3 has 15 residues. Germline values: CDR1 MDHEN, CDR2 SYDVKM. Filled out from reference TRBV28 and TRBJ2-1, the complete variable domain reads DVKVTQSSRYLVKRTGEKVFLECVQDMDHENMFWYRQDPGLGLRLIYFSYDVKMKEKGDIPEGYSVSREKKERFSLILESASTNQTSMYLCASRPGTGGSNEQFFGPGTRLTVL.

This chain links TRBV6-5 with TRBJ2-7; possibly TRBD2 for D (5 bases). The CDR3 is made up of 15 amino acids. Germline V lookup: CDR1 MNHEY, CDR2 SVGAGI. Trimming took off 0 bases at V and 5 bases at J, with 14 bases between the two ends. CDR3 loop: CASSYSELERNEQYF. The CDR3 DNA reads TGTGCCAGCAGTTACTCAGAACTAGAACGGAACGAGCAGTACTTC.

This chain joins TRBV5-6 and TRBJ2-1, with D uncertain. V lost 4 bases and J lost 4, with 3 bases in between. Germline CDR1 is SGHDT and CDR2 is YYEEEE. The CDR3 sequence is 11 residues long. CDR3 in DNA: TGTGCCAGCAGCACTTACAATGAGCAGTTCTTC. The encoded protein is CASSTYNEQFF.

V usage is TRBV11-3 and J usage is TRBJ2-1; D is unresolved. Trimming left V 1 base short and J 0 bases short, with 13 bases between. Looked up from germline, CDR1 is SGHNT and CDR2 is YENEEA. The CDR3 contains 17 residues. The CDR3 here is CASSLGRGGSSYNEQFF. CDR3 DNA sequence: TGTGCCAGCAGCTTAGGTCGCGGCGGAAGCTCCTACAATGAGCAGTTCTTC.

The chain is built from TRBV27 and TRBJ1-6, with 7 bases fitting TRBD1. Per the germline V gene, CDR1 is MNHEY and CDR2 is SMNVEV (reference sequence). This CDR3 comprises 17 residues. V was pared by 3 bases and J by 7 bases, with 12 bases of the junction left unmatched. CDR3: CASSFGQGVVGNSPLHF. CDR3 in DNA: TGTGCCAGCAGTTTCGGGCAGGGGGTTGTAGGCAATTCACCCCTCCACTTT.

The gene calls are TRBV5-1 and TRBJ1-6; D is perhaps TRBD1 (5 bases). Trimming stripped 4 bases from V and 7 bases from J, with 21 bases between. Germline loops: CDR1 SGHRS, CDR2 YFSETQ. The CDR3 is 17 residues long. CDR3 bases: TGCGCCAGCAGCCGGTCCCCCCGGGGGGAAGAAAATTCACCCCTCCACTTT. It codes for CASSRSPRGEENSPLHF.

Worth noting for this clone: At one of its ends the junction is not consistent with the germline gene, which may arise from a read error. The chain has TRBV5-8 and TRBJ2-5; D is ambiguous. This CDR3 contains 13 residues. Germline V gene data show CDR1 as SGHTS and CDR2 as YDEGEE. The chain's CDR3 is CASTLVLSGTQYF. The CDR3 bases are TGTGCCAGCACCTTGGTACTATCCGGGACCCAGTACTTC.

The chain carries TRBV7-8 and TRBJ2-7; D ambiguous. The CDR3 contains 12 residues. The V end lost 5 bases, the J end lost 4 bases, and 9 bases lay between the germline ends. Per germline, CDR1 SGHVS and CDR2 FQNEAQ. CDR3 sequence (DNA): TGTGCCAGCAGCCGTGGCGGATACGAGCAGTACTTC. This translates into CASSRGGYEQYF. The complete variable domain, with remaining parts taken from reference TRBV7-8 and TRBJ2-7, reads GAGVSQSPRYKVAKRGQDVALRCDPISGHVSLFWYQQALGQGPEFLTYFQNEAQLDKSGLPSDRFFAERPEGSVSTLKIQRTQQEDSAVYLCASSRGGYEQYFGPGTRLTVT.

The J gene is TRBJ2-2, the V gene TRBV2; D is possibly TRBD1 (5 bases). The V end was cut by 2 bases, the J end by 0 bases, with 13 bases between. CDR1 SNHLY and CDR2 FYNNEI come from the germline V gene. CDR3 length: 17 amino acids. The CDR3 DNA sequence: TGTGCCAGCAGTGAAACGTCAGGGTTTTCGAACACCGGGGAGCTGTTTTTT. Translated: CASSETSGFSNTGELFF.

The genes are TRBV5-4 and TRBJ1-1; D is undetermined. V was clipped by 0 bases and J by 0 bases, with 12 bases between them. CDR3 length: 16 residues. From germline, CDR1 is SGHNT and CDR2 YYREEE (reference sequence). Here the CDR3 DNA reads TGTGCCAGCAGCTTGGTGTCAGGAACTTTGAACACTGAAGCTTTCTTT. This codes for CASSLVSGTLNTEAFF.